One and the same sample provided the 12 T cell receptor beta chains below, sequenced in a study of cytomegalovirus exposure and HLA in healthy donors (dated 2017 in TCRdb). Libraries were made using the immunoSEQ multiplex PCR assay. For the multiplex PCR, a mixture combining 60 forward primers for TCR Vbeta segments and 13 reverse primers for TCR Jbeta segments was used. The immuneACCESS repertoire file appears here via TCRdb, limited to in-frame rearrangements. These files lack a portion of the clones; in checked studies, under half of the deficit traces to unresolved V genes, and the cause of the others is not known. This sample gives 300,000 or so clones in total; roughly four fifths of them show up just once. The ten most abundant clones make up about 2% of the sample. Sequenced material: PBMCs. All receptors derive from a woman in her thirties or forties in good health and CMV-seropositive.

The V call is TRBV5-1, the J call TRBJ1-3; D uncertain. The CDR3 spans 13 residues. Germline V gene data show CDR1 as SGHRS and CDR2 as YFSETQ. The germline V and J ends were trimmed by 5 bases and 8 bases, with 14 bases remaining between them. The CDR3 coding sequence is TGCGCCAGCAGTTTTGGTACGGCGGACACCATATATTTT. Protein: CASSFGTADTIYF.

This chain links TRBV14 with TRBJ2-7, with 8 bases aligning to TRBD1. CDR3 size: 15 residues. Unmatched junction bases numbered 8, after V lost 4 bases and J lost 3 bases. The V gene's germline CDR1 is SGHDN and CDR2 FVKESK. For the CDR3, the DNA is TGTGCCAGCAGCCTCCCCGGGACAGGAGGCTACGAGCAGTACTTC. Residues: CASSLPGTGGYEQYF.

On this clone: One end of the junction fails to match germline, which may point to a read error. V usage is TRBV18 and J usage is TRBJ2-5, with D maybe TRBD1 (7 bases). Per the germline V gene, CDR1 is KGHSH and CDR2 is LQKENI. The CDR3 is made up of 14 amino acids. This CDR3 reads CASSPYGQDHLANF. CDR3 DNA: TGTGCCAGCTCACCCTATGGACAGGATCACCTAGCGAACTTC.

This clone came up a few times. Here the CDR3 reads CASSLGTGAYGYTF. For the CDR3, the DNA is TGTGCCAGCAGCCTTGGGACAGGGGCCTATGGCTACACCTTC. This chain connects TRBV13 to TRBJ1-2; 10 positions match TRBD1. CDR1 and CDR2 from the germline V gene are PRHDT and FYEKMQ (reference sequence). J gave up 4 bases and V 5 bases, and 4 bases lay outside the gene matches. This CDR3 region has 14 residues.

V usage is TRBV4-1 and J usage is TRBJ1-2; the match to TRBD1 covers 9 bases. Trimming took 0 bases from V and 4 from J; bases not matched to a gene: 15. Germline CDR1 and CDR2: MGHRA and YSYEKL. This CDR3 has 19 residues. The CDR3 DNA follows: TGCGCCAGCAGCCAAGAATCGGGACAGGGAAGGATGCGAGGCTATGGCTACACCTTC. Translated, it gives CASSQESGQGRMRGYGYTF.

The V gene is TRBV6-5, the J gene TRBJ2-3, with 7 nucleotides matching TRBD1. The CDR3 covers 14 residues. Germline CDR1 MNHEY, CDR2 SVGAGI. J lost 4 bases, V lost 3 bases, and 4 bases had no gene match. CDR3 amino acids: CASSYGQAPDTQYF. The DNA for the CDR3 is TGTGCCAGCAGTTATGGACAGGCTCCAGATACGCAGTATTTT.

The rearrangement joins TRBV5-6 to TRBJ2-3, with 7 bases aligning to TRBD2. This CDR3 is built from 16 residues. Trimming cost V 4 bases and J 0 bases; bases outside gene matches: 8. The V gene's germline CDR1 is SGHDT and CDR2 YYEEEE. The CDR3 protein is CASSVYYSGSTDTQYF. The CDR3 nucleotides are TGTGCCAGCAGCGTATACTATAGCGGGAGCACAGATACGCAGTATTTT.

V and J are TRBV6-1 and TRBJ2-7, with 10 bases that match TRBD2. The trim removed 6 bases at V and 4 bases at J, leaving 9 bases unmatched. The germline CDR1 and CDR2 sequences are MNHNS and SASEGT. CDR3 size: 15 residues. CDR3 DNA sequence: TGTGCCAGCAGGGAGCGGGAGGGAGCGACTTACGAGCAGTACTTC. This encodes CASREREGATYEQYF.

V and J are TRBV12-5 and TRBJ1-4, with D possibly TRBD1 on 5 matching bases. The germline V gene has CDR1 LGHNT and CDR2 FRNRAP. Trimming cost V 1 base and J 7 bases, with 10 bases left between them. CDR3 size: 14 residues. CDR3 in DNA: TGTGCTAGTGGTTTGGGGCAGGGTATTGAAAAACTGTTTTTT. Translation gives CASGLGQGIEKLFF.

The genes are TRBV7-8 and TRBJ2-7; 14 bases fit TRBD2. CDR3 length: 17 amino acids. The V gene's germline CDR1 is SGHVS and CDR2 FQNEAQ. V trimming: 6 bases; J trimming: 1 base; junction bases outside the gene matches: 8. The CDR3 sequence is CASRHSRLAGGSYEQYF. The CDR3 DNA is TGTGCCAGCAGACACTCGCGACTAGCGGGAGGGTCCTACGAGCAGTACTTC.

The chain uses TRBV11-3 and TRBJ2-1; a possible D gene is TRBD1 (6 bases). Germline-derived CDR1 and CDR2 are SGHNT and YENEEA. CDR3 length: 15 amino acids. V gave up 5 bases and J gave up 0 bases, with 11 bases separating them. The CDR3 DNA is TGTGCCAGCAGCAACAGGGTCAGCTCCTACAATGAGCAGTTCTTC. This sequence encodes CASSNRVSSYNEQFF.

The chain employs TRBV29-1 and TRBJ1-5; 10 nucleotides agree with TRBD1. The germline V gene has CDR1 SQVTM and CDR2 ANQGSEA. V shed 6 bases and J 0 bases; nucleotides not matched to a gene: 5. The CDR3 runs to 15 residues. Here the CDR3 reads CSVAGQGDSNQPQHF. In DNA, the CDR3 is TGCAGCGTAGCTGGACAGGGGGATAGCAATCAGCCCCAGCATTTT.